Presented here are 19 T cell receptor beta chains from one specimen sequenced in a study of blood T cell repertoires in COVID-19. Profiled with immunoSEQ multiplex PCR; TCRdb holds only in-frame clones, not every one. Of more than 200,000 clones in the sample, 88% were seen once. Sequencing was performed on PBMCs or T cells enriched from blood (not recorded which). The receptor set was obtained from a woman in her 30s who had been exposed to COVID-19.

This clone occurred once. The chain couples TRBV11-2 to TRBJ2-5; D unclear. The germline gives CDR1 SGHAT, CDR2 FQNNGV. The CDR3 covers 11 residues. The V end lost 4 bases, the J end lost 5 bases, and 5 bases lay between the germline ends. The CDR3 region is CASSSRETQYF. As DNA, the CDR3 is TGTGCCAGCAGCTCTCGGGAGACCCAGTACTTC.

This clone was seen a single time. V gene TRBV11-2 combines with J gene TRBJ1-5, with TRBD1 as a possible D gene (6 bases). The germline CDR1 and CDR2 sequences are SGHAT and FQNNGV. V shed 3 bases and J shed 7 bases, with 16 bases lying between them. This CDR3 region has 15 residues. The CDR3 DNA follows: TGTGCCAGCAGCTTGTATGGAAACAGGGCGCAGCCCCAGCATTTT. Protein: CASSLYGNRAQPQHF.

The chain carries TRBV3-1 (or the pseudogene TRBV3-2) and TRBJ1-1, with 9 bases matching TRBD1. Trimming removed 6 bases from V and 3 bases from J; junction bases left unmatched: 17. The CDR3 is 18 amino acids. Germline V gene lookup returns CDR1 LGHDT and CDR2 YNNKEL (reference sequence). This CDR3 reads CASRQIKWTGEEDTEAFF. The CDR3 nucleotides read TGTGCCAGCAGACAGATAAAATGGACAGGGGAAGAGGACACTGAAGCTTTCTTT.

The CDR3 DNA sequence: TGTGCCAGCAGCCAAGGGACAGTGGATACGCAGTATTTT. Residues: CASSQGTVDTQYF. The genes are TRBV3-1 (or the pseudogene TRBV3-2) and TRBJ2-3, with D perhaps TRBD1 (6 bases). This CDR3 comprises 13 residues. The V gene lost 1 base and the J gene lost 6 bases, with 8 bases spanning the gap. Germline V CDR1 and CDR2: LGHDT, YNNKEL (reference sequence).

The genes are TRBV27 and TRBJ1-6; 9 positions agree with TRBD1. CDR3 size: 16 residues. Unmatched junction bases numbered 7, after V lost 4 bases and J lost 6 bases. Looked up from germline, CDR1 is MNHEY and CDR2 is SMNVEV (reference sequence). Written as DNA, the CDR3 is TGTGCCAGCAGTTCTATGAAGGACAGGGGTAATTCACCCCTCCACTTT. Its protein is CASSSMKDRGNSPLHF.

This clone was detected once. This sequence joins TRBV19 and TRBJ2-2; no firm D call. CDR3 length equals 14 residues. With 1 base removed from V and 3 bases from J, the gap between germline ends came to 6 bases. Per the germline V gene, CDR1 is LNHDA and CDR2 is SQIVND (reference sequence). The CDR3 nucleotides are TGTGCCAGTAGTATAGGAGAATACACCGGGGAGCTGTTTTTT. Encoded protein: CASSIGEYTGELFF.

This CDR3 is CASTLAGVNEQFF. DNA of the CDR3: TGTGCCAGCACACTAGCGGGAGTAAATGAGCAGTTCTTC. The rearrangement joins TRBV12-3 or TRBV12-4 to TRBJ2-1; 11 positions agree with TRBD2. The V segment lost 7 bases and the J segment 7 bases; nucleotides outside the gene matches: 3. The CDR3 spans 13 residues.

The chain carries TRBV27 and TRBJ2-7; 9 bases are shared with TRBD2. The CDR3 loop spans 15 amino acids. Per the germline V gene, CDR1 is MNHEY and CDR2 is SMNVEV (reference sequence). The J segment lost 0 bases and the V segment lost 7 bases, leaving 7 bases of the junction unmatched. The CDR3 region is CASTNRLAASYEQYF. CDR3 DNA sequence: TGTGCCAGCACTAACCGACTAGCGGCCTCCTACGAGCAGTACTTC.

The V and J genes are TRBV29-1 and TRBJ1-2; no clear D. With 2 bases removed from V and 4 bases from J, the gap between germline ends came to 5 bases. The CDR3 runs 11 residues. The germline CDR1 and CDR2 sequences are SQVTM and ANQGSEA. Here the CDR3 reads CSVERSYGYTF. The CDR3, as DNA: TGCAGCGTTGAACGCAGCTATGGCTACACCTTC.

This clone was seen just once. This chain uses TRBV28 with TRBJ2-7; 9 bases map to TRBD1. The length of the CDR3 is 16 residues. CDR1 is MDHEN, CDR2 SYDVKM, per germline. V shed 5 bases and J 3 bases; nucleotides not matched to a gene: 11. CDR3 DNA sequence: TGTGCCAGCAGTCCCCACCTCGGACAGGGGAGCTACGAGCAGTACTTC. This translates into CASSPHLGQGSYEQYF.

The rearrangement uses TRBV19 and TRBJ2-1, with TRBD2 matching 8 bases. V lost 6 bases and J lost 6; bases outside the gene matches: 13. The CDR3 is made up of 16 amino acids. Germline CDR1 and CDR2: LNHDA and SQIVND (reference sequence). The CDR3 DNA is TGTGCCAGTAGCTTAGCGGGAAATACAGGGTTCAATGAGCAGTTCTTC. This encodes CASSLAGNTGFNEQFF.

This clone has just a few counts. The chain recombines TRBV18 with TRBJ2-1; 12 nucleotides match TRBD2. V was clipped by 3 bases and J by 9 bases; unmatched bases: 6. Per the germline V gene, CDR1 is KGHSH and CDR2 is LQKENI. The CDR3 covers 15 residues. The CDR3 region is CASSPTSGRLVEQFF. The CDR3, as DNA: TGTGCCAGCTCACCCACTAGCGGGAGGCTCGTTGAGCAGTTCTTC.

The rearrangement uses TRBV3-1 (or the pseudogene TRBV3-2) and TRBJ1-2, with TRBD1 matching 8 bases. Germline CDR1 LGHDT, CDR2 YNNKEL (reference sequence). V shed 0 bases and J 4 bases; nucleotides not matched to a gene: 4. This CDR3 comprises 15 residues. The CDR3 DNA reads TGTGCCAGCAGCCAAGATTGGACAGGGTCCTATGGCTACACCTTC. It specifies CASSQDWTGSYGYTF.

This chain uses TRBV4-1 with TRBJ2-7; TRBD2 is a possible D gene (6 bases). The CDR3 is made up of 14 amino acids. V lost 0 bases and J 3 bases, leaving 9 bases between the germline ends. Germline lookup yields CDR1 MGHRA and CDR2 YSYEKL. As DNA, the CDR3 is TGCGCCAGCAGCCAAGATAGGGGACTCTACGAGCAGTACTTC. It is translated as CASSQDRGLYEQYF.

This sequence joins TRBV10-3 and TRBJ2-7, with 8 nucleotides matching TRBD2. This CDR3 has 14 amino acids. With V trimmed by 6 bases and J by 2 bases, 6 bases remained unmatched. The germline V gene has CDR1 ENHRY and CDR2 SYGVKD. The CDR3 here is CAIRGSGRAYEQYF. The CDR3 DNA reads TGTGCCATCAGGGGGAGCGGGAGAGCCTACGAGCAGTACTTC.

The chain uses TRBV19 and TRBJ1-1, with TRBD1 matching over 9 bases. The J segment lost 4 bases and the V segment lost 4 bases, leaving 4 bases of the junction unmatched. Germline V lookup: CDR1 LNHDA, CDR2 SQIVND (reference sequence). The CDR3 covers 14 residues. This CDR3 is CASSTQGARTEAFF. CDR3 DNA sequence: TGTGCCAGTAGTACACAGGGGGCGCGCACTGAAGCTTTCTTT.

V is TRBV5-1 and J is TRBJ2-3, with TRBD2 matching 11 bases. The germline V gene has CDR1 SGHRS and CDR2 YFSETQ. The CDR3 covers 14 residues. V was pared by 3 bases and J by 6 bases, with 3 bases of the junction left unmatched. The CDR3 loop reads CASSSASGRDTQYF. DNA of the CDR3: TGCGCCAGCAGCTCGGCTAGCGGGAGGGATACGCAGTATTTT.

The chain links TRBV4-1 to TRBJ2-7; D is possibly TRBD2 (5 bases). The germline V gene encodes CDR1 MGHRA and CDR2 YSYEKL. V lost 1 base, J lost 4 bases, and 23 bases lay in between. The CDR3 is made up of 18 amino acids. The chain's CDR3 is CASSQADFAGNREYEQYF. CDR3 sequence (DNA): TGCGCCAGCAGCCAAGCCGACTTCGCGGGCAACCGGGAATACGAGCAGTACTTC.

The rearrangement uses TRBV18 and TRBJ1-2; 7 bases line up with TRBD1. The CDR3 runs 16 residues. The V segment lost 4 bases and the J segment 6 bases; nucleotides outside the gene matches: 14. Germline CDR1 is KGHSH and CDR2 is LQKENI. CDR3 in amino acids: CASSLPITGVNNGYTF. The CDR3 DNA follows: TGTGCCAGCTCACTGCCGATTACAGGGGTAAACAATGGCTACACCTTC. The whole variable domain, filled in from reference TRBV18 and TRBJ1-2, reads NAGVMQNPRHLVRRRGQEARLRCSPMKGHSHVYWYRQLPEEGLKFMVYLQKENIIDESGMPKERFSAEFPKEGPSILRIQQVVRGDSAAYFCASSLPITGVNNGYTFGSGTRLTVV.